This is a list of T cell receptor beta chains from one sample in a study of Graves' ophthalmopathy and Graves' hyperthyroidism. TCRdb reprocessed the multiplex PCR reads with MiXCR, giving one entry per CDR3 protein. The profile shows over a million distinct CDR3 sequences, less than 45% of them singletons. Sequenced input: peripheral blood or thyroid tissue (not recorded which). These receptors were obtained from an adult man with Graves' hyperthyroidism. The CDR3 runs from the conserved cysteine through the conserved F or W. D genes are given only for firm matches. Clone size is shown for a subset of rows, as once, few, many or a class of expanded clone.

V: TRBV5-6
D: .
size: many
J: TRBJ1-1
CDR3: CASSPTGRPEAFF
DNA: TGTGCCAGCAGCCCCACAGGGAGGCCTGAAGCTTTCTTT

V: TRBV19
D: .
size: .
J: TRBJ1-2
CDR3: CASKREDLGYTF
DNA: TGTGCCAGCAAACGGGAGGATCTCGGCTACACCTTC

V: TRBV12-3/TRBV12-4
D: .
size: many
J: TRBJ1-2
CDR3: CASTLERLSYTF
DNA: TGTGCCAGCACCCTAGAGAGGTTGAGCTACACCTTC

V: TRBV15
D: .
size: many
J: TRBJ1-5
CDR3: CATSTRAGGDQPQHF
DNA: TGTGCCACCAGCACTCGGGCGGGGGGCGATCAGCCCCAGCATTTT

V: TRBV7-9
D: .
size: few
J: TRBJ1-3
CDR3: CASSLGDLLDSGNTIYF
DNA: TGTGCCAGCAGCTTAGGGGACCTTCTAGACTCTGGAAACACCATATATTTT

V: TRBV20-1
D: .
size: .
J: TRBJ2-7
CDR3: CSARDSLAETTSSSYEQYF
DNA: TGCAGTGCTAGAGATTCCCTGGCAGAAACCACGTCGAGCTCCTACGAGCAGTACTTC

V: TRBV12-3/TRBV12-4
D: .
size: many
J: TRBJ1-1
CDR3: CASSWDPNTEAFF
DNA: TGTGCCAGCAGTTGGGACCCGAACACTGAAGCTTTCTTT

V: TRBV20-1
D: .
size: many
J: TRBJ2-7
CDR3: CSVIGAEQYF
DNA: TGCAGTGTCATTGGGGCCGAGCAGTACTTC

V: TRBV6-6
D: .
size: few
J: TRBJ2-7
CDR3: CASSYDRSYEQYF
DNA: TGTGCCAGCAGTTACGACAGGTCCTACGAGCAGTACTTC

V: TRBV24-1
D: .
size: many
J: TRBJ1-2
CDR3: CATSDSAYGYTF
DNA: TGTGCCACCAGTGATTCGGCCTATGGCTACACCTTC

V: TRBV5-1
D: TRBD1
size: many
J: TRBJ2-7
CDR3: CASSLETGGLYEQYF
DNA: TGCGCCAGCAGCTTGGAAACAGGGGGCCTGTACGAGCAGTACTTC

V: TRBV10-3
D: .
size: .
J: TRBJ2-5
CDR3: CATRSEDIQETQYF
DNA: TGTGCCACCAGGTCTGAGGACATACAAGAGACCCAGTACTTC

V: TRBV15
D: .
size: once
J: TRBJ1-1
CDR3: CASSSRTAPNTEAFF
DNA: TGTGCCAGCAGCTCGCGGACAGCGCCGAACACTGAAGCTTTCTTT

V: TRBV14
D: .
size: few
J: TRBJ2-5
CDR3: CASSLEGGEGSETQYF
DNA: TGTGCCAGCAGCTTAGAAGGGGGAGAGGGCAGTGAGACCCAGTACTTC

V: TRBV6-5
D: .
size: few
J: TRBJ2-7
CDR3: CASNTGTFRAYEQYF
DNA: TGTGCCAGCAATACTGGGACTTTCAGAGCCTACGAGCAGTACTTC

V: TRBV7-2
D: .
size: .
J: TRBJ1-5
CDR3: CASSLGVRVNQPQHF
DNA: TGTGCCAGCAGCTTAGGGGTGCGGGTAAATCAGCCCCAGCATTTT

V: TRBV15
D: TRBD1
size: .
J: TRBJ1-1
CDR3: CATRGKRGTGRTTEAFF
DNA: TGTGCCACCAGGGGGAAGCGGGGGACAGGGCGTACGACTGAAGCTTTCTTT

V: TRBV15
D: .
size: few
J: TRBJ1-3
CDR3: CATSKTSTGRVSGNTIYF
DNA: TGTGCCACCAGCAAGACCTCAACGGGCAGGGTTTCTGGAAACACCATATATTTT

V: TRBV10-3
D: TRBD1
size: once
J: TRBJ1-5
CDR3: CAISQPPGQDYRNQPQHF
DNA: TGTGCCATCAGCCAACCTCCGGGACAGGATTATCGCAATCAGCCCCAGCATTTT

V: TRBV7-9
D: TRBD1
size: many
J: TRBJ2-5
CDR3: CASSARDRQQETQYF
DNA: TGTGCCAGCAGCGCCCGGGACAGGCAACAAGAGACCCAGTACTTC

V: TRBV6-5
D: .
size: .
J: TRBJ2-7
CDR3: CVSSEGTQSSYEQYF
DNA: TGTGTCAGCAGTGAGGGTACACAAAGCTCCTACGAGCAGTACTTC

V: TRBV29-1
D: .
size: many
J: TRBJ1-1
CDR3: CSVEGWRVGMNTEAFF
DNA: TGCAGCGTCGAGGGTTGGAGGGTTGGGATGAACACTGAAGCTTTCTTT

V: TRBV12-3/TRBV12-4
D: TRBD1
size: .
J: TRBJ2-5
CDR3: CASRIQGAEETQYF
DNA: TGTGCCAGCAGGATACAGGGGGCGGAGGAGACCCAGTACTTC

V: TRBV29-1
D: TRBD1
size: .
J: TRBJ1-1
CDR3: CSVALGQGGEAFF
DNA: TGCAGCGTTGCCTTGGGACAGGGGGGCGAAGCTTTCTTT

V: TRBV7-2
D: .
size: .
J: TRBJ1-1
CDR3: CASSATSGGLSYEAFF
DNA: TGTGCCAGCAGCGCGACTAGCGGGGGCCTCTCCTACGAAGCTTTCTTT

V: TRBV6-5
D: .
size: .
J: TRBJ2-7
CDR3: CASSYGGLGTYEQYF
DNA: TGTGCCAGCAGTTACGGGGGGCTTGGGACATACGAGCAGTACTTC

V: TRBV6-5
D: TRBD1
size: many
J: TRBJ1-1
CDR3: CASRRTGDEAFF
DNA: TGTGCCAGCAGGCGGACAGGGGATGAAGCTTTCTTT

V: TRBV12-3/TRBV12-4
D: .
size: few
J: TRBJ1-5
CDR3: CASRRPGLNQPQHF
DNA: TGTGCCAGCAGACGGCCGGGGCTCAATCAGCCCCAGCATTTT

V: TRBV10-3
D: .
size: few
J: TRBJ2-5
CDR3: CASSGSESETQYF
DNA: TGTGCCAGCAGTGGATCGGAATCGGAGACCCAGTACTTC

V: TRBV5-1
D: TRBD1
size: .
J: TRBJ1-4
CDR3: CASCPGQGKEKLFF
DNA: TGCGCCAGCTGCCCCGGACAGGGGAAAGAAAAACTGTTTTTT

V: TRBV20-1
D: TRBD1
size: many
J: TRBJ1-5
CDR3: CSASDQGQVSNQPQHF
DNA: TGCAGTGCTAGTGATCAAGGACAGGTGAGCAATCAGCCCCAGCATTTT

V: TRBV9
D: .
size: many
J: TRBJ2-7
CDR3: CASSVGGATYEQYF
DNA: TGTGCCAGCAGCGTAGGAGGGGCAACCTACGAGCAGTACTTC

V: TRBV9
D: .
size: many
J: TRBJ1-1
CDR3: CASSARAVMNTEAFF
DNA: TGTGCCAGCAGCGCCCGAGCCGTAATGAACACTGAAGCTTTCTTT

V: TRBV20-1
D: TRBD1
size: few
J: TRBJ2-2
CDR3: CSAGQGYTGELFF
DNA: TGCAGTGCTGGACAGGGGTACACCGGGGAGCTGTTTTTT

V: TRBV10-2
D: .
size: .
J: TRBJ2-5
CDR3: CASSESSGEETQYF
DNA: TGCGCCAGCAGTGAGTCATCAGGGGAAGAGACCCAGTACTTC

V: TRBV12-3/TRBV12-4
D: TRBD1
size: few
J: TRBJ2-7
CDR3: CASRFGTGSAREQYF
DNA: TGTGCCAGCAGGTTCGGGACAGGGTCGGCGAGGGAGCAGTACTTC

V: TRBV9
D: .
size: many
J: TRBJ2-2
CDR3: CASSASVDGELFF
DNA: TGTGCCAGCAGCGCTAGCGTGGACGGGGAGCTGTTTTTT

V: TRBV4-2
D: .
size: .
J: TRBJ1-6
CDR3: CASSQITGRRDSPLHF
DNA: TGTGCCAGCAGCCAAATCACAGGGAGAAGAGATTCACCCCTCCACTTT

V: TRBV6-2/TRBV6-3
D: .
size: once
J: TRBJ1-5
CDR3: CASSYNGQPQHF
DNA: TGTGCCAGCAGTTACAATGGTCAGCCCCAGCATTTT

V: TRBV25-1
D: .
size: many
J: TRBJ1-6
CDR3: CASSLRGVGSPLHF
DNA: TGTGCCAGCAGTTTACGGGGAGTGGGTTCACCCCTCCACTTT

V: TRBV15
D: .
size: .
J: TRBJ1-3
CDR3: CATSSGPAPGNTIYF
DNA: TGTGCCACCAGCAGCGGACCTGCGCCTGGAAACACCATATATTTT

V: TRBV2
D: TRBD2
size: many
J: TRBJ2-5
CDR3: CASSDGGRAGETQYF
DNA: TGTGCCAGCAGCGACGGGGGGAGGGCCGGAGAGACCCAGTACTTC

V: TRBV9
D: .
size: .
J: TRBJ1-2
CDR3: CASSKQQTNYGYTF
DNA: TGTGCCAGCAGCAAACAACAGACCAACTATGGCTACACCTTC

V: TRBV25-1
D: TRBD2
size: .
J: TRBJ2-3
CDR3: CATSRAGVTDTQYF
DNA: TGTGCCACCTCCAGAGCGGGAGTCACAGATACGCAGTATTTT

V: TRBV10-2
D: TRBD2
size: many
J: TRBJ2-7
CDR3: CASTSGYEQYF
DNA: TGCGCCAGCACTAGCGGCTACGAGCAGTACTTC

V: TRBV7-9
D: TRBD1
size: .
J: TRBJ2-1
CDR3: CASSSDRQSYNEQFF
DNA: TGTGCCAGCAGCTCGGACAGGCAGTCCTACAATGAGCAGTTCTTC

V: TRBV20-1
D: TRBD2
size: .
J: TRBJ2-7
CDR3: CSADQTGTSGRFEQYF
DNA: TGCAGTGCTGATCAAACCGGGACTAGCGGGAGGTTCGAGCAGTACTTC

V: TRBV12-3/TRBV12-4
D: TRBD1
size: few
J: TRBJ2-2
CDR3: CATLSGGNTGELFF
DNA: TGTGCCACCTTGTCAGGGGGAAACACCGGGGAGCTGTTTTTT

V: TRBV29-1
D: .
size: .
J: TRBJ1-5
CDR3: CSLDPRNQPQHF
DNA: TGCAGCTTAGATCCCAGAAATCAGCCCCAGCATTTT

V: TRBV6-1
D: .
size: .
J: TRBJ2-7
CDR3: CASSEKGYEQYF
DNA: TGTGCCAGCAGTGAAAAGGGTTACGAGCAGTACTTC

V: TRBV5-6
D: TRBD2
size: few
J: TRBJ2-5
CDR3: CASSLAVGGYQETQYF
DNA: TGTGCCAGCAGCTTGGCTGTCGGGGGGTACCAAGAGACCCAGTACTTC

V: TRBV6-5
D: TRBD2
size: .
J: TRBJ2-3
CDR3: CAISGSSGSLYF
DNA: TGTGCCATCAGTGGGTCAAGCGGGAGTCTCTATTTT

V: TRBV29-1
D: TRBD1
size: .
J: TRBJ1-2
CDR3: CSVSRGTGWNYGYTF
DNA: TGCAGCGTCTCGCGGGGGACAGGGTGGAACTATGGCTACACCTTC

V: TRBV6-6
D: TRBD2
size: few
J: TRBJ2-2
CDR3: CASSREGLAGANTGELFF
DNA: TGTGCCAGCAGTAGAGAAGGACTAGCGGGGGCAAACACCGGGGAGCTGTTTTTT